These 29 T cell receptor beta chains were sequenced from one sample in a study of Ad26.COV2.S vaccination and SARS-CoV-2 variants. Sequencing used immunoSEQ multiplex PCR; TCRdb keeps in-frame clones, though not all of them. This sample carries roughly 450,000 clones, around 90% of them seen once, and the ten largest clones take over 9%. Sample treatment: about 20 received Ad26.COV2.S at low or high dose, single or two shots; roughly 5 received placebo; per-sample allocation not given. Sampling occurred on day 63 after the first vaccine or placebo injection. The sequencing used peripheral blood, collected in a trial of Ad26.COV2.S vaccine versus placebo. The receptors stem from a person between 18 and 65 years old who received the Ad26.COV2.S COVID-19 vaccine or a placebo.

The chain carries TRBV9 and TRBJ2-7, with 8 bases that match TRBD1. CDR3 length: 15 residues. Germline assignment: CDR1 SGDLS and CDR2 YYNGEE. Trimming at V came to 0 bases and at J to 4 bases, leaving 6 bases not matched to a gene. The CDR3 loop is CASSVAGTGEYEQYF. CDR3 coding DNA: TGTGCCAGCAGCGTAGCAGGGACAGGAGAATACGAGCAGTACTTC.

This chain links TRBV5-1 with TRBJ2-4; maybe TRBD2 (6 bases). V was cut by 6 bases and J by 5 bases, with 15 bases left in between. Germline CDR1 SGHRS, CDR2 YFSETQ. The CDR3 runs 14 residues. DNA for the CDR3: TGCGCCAGCACTGCTCCGGGACTCGAAAACATTCAGTACTTC. It codes for CASTAPGLENIQYF.

In regard to this clone: Other DNA sequences in this specimen translate into the identical CDR3. This chain links TRBV5-5 with TRBJ2-1, with TRBD2 matching 11 bases. The germline V gene encodes CDR1 SGHKS and CDR2 YYEKEE (reference sequence). The CDR3 spans 15 residues. J lost 3 bases, V lost 3 bases, and 2 bases had no gene match. CDR3 nucleotides: TGTGCCAGCAGCTCCGGGACTAGCGGCTACAATGAGCAGTTCTTC. Its translation is CASSSGTSGYNEQFF. Full variable domain (outside the CDR3, taken from reference TRBV5-5 and TRBJ2-1): DAGVTQSPTHLIKTRGQQVTLRCSPISGHKSVSWYQQVLGQGPQFIFQYYEKEERGRGNFPDRFSARQFPNYSSELNVNALLLGDSALYLCASSSGTSGYNEQFFGPGTRLTVL.

The chain joins TRBV28 to TRBJ1-4; 11 positions agree with TRBD1. Germline V gene data show CDR1 as MDHEN and CDR2 as SYDVKM. The CDR3 totals 14 residues. Trimming at V came to 4 bases and at J to 7 bases, leaving 2 bases not matched to a gene. CDR3 nucleotide sequence: TGTGCCAGCAGTTCCGGGACAGGGGGTGAAAAACTGTTTTTT. Translation: CASSSGTGGEKLFF. Together with reference TRBV28 and TRBJ1-4, the CDR3 gives the full variable domain: DVKVTQSSRYLVKRTGEKVFLECVQDMDHENMFWYRQDPGLGLRLIYFSYDVKMKEKGDIPEGYSVSREKKERFSLILESASTNQTSMYLCASSSGTGGEKLFFGSGTQLSVL.

The chain has TRBV27 and TRBJ1-1; tentatively, D is TRBD1 (5 bases). The ends were cut back, 2 bases at V and 1 base at J, with 14 bases in the middle. The germline gives CDR1 MNHEY, CDR2 SMNVEV (reference sequence). The length of the CDR3 is 16 residues. In DNA form, the CDR3 reads TGTGCCAGCAGTTTAAAGAGGGGTAGGACGAACACTGAAGCTTTCTTT. This codes for CASSLKRGRTNTEAFF.

The rearrangement joins TRBV7-9 to TRBJ1-1; 7 nucleotides line up with TRBD1. V was pared by 1 base and J by 5 bases, with 10 bases of the junction left unmatched. The CDR3 sequence is 16 residues long. The germline V gene encodes CDR1 SEHNR and CDR2 FQNEAQ (reference sequence). Here the CDR3 reads CASSLGEGAYGTEAFF. CDR3 coding DNA: TGTGCCAGCAGCTTAGGGGAGGGGGCTTATGGAACTGAAGCTTTCTTT.

This clone was recorded once. The rearrangement joins TRBV30 to TRBJ1-5; 7 bases are a match to TRBD1. With V trimmed by 0 bases and J by 5 bases, 4 bases remained unmatched. Germline loops: CDR1 GTSNPN, CDR2 SVGIG (reference sequence). The CDR3 has 14 amino acids. In DNA form, the CDR3 reads TGTGCCTGGAGTGTTCGACAGGGCGATCAGCCCCAGCATTTT. It yields the protein CAWSVRQGDQPQHF. Together with reference TRBV30 and TRBJ1-5, the CDR3 gives the full variable domain: SQTIHQWPATLVQPVGSPLSLECTVEGTSNPNLYWYRQAAGRGLQLLFYSVGIGQISSEVPQNLSASRPQDRQFILSSKKLLLSDSGFYLCAWSVRQGDQPQHFGDGTRLSIL.

The chain combines TRBV4-2 with TRBJ2-5; TRBD2 might be the D (6 bases). Germline CDR1 LGHNA, CDR2 YNFKEQ. Deletions cut 1 base from V and 4 bases from J, with 13 bases between. The CDR3 totals 15 residues. The CDR3 region has the DNA TGTGCCAGCAGCCAAGGACTAGTTCTCGCAGAGACCCAGTACTTC. Its translation is CASSQGLVLAETQYF.

This chain joins TRBV5-4 and TRBJ2-1; perhaps TRBD1 as D (6 bases). The CDR3 is 16 amino acids. Germline lookup yields CDR1 SGHNT and CDR2 YYREEE (reference sequence). V gave up 0 bases and J gave up 6 bases, with 16 bases separating them. CDR3 DNA: TGTGCCAGCAGCTTGGGGCATAGCCTACAGGGCAATGAGCAGTTCTTC. It yields the protein CASSLGHSLQGNEQFF.

V is TRBV20-1 and J is TRBJ2-3; tentative D call: TRBD2 (6 bases). The CDR3 sequence is 11 residues long. Germline V CDR1 and CDR2: DFQATT, SNEGSKA (reference sequence). V lost 6 bases, J lost 9 bases, and 13 bases lay in between. The CDR3 reads CSAENAGTQYF. CDR3 sequence (DNA): TGCAGTGCCGAAAATGCGGGGACGCAGTATTTT.

This sequence joins TRBV7-9 and TRBJ2-7; D is ambiguous. Germline loops: CDR1 SEHNR, CDR2 FQNEAQ (reference sequence). The germline V and J ends were trimmed by 1 base and 0 bases, with 7 bases remaining between them. The CDR3 extends over 14 amino acids. The CDR3 bases are TGTGCCAGCAGCTTAGAGATTTCCTCCTACGAGCAGTACTTC. Its protein is CASSLEISSYEQYF.

The rearrangement joins TRBV30 to TRBJ2-7; no clear D. The germline V gene has CDR1 GTSNPN and CDR2 SVGIG (reference sequence). V lost 0 bases and J lost 3, with 9 bases in between. This CDR3 has 13 residues. The CDR3 region is CAWSVQTYYEQYF. Here the CDR3 DNA reads TGTGCCTGGAGTGTACAGACATACTACGAGCAGTACTTC.

V is TRBV29-1 and J is TRBJ1-1; D is perhaps TRBD1 (5 bases). The CDR3 has 11 residues. Germline CDR1 is SQVTM and CDR2 is ANQGSEA. V lost 7 bases and J lost 4, with 10 bases in between. The CDR3 bases are TGCAGCGCAAGGGGAGGCACTGAAGCTTTCTTT. This gives the protein CSARGGTEAFF.

The chain combines TRBV21-1 with TRBJ2-1; TRBD2 is taken as the D call from the table, unchecked against the DNA. TRBV21-1 has pseudogene status. This CDR3 has 16 residues. The CDR3 loop is CASSKTSGRFYNEQFF. CDR3 bases: TGTGCCAGCAGCAAGACTAGCGGGAGGTTCTACAATGAGCAGTTCTTC.

The rearrangement uses TRBV5-4 and TRBJ1-5, with unresolved D. The CDR3 runs 13 residues. CDR1 is SGHNT, CDR2 YYREEE, per germline (reference sequence). The V end lost 2 bases, the J end lost 4 bases, and 7 bases lay between the germline ends. CDR3: CASSLNPNQPQHF. In DNA, the CDR3 is TGTGCCAGCAGCTTAAACCCGAATCAGCCCCAGCATTTT.

The chain is built from TRBV12-3 or TRBV12-4 and TRBJ2-2, with unresolved D. The V end was cut by 2 bases, the J end by 6 bases, with 7 bases between. The CDR3 sequence is 13 residues long. The CDR3 DNA reads TGTGCCAGCAGTTTAAAAGGGCCCGGGGAGCTGTTTTTT. Translation: CASSLKGPGELFF.

V and J are TRBV19 and TRBJ2-1, with D perhaps matching TRBD1 or TRBD2 (5 bases each). V was cut by 6 bases and J by 8 bases, with 17 bases left in between. Germline lookup yields CDR1 LNHDA and CDR2 SQIVND (reference sequence). This CDR3 has 14 residues. CDR3 loop: CASRRGGGVDEQFF. Written as DNA, the CDR3 is TGTGCCAGTAGGAGGGGCGGTGGGGTCGATGAGCAGTTCTTC.

The rearrangement links TRBV15 to TRBJ2-2; TRBD1 matches 8 bases. Germline CDR1 and CDR2: LNHNV and YYDKDF (reference sequence). Unmatched junction bases numbered 8, after V lost 0 bases and J lost 5 bases. The CDR3 has 17 residues. This chain's CDR3 is CATSRDAHRGRTGELFF. Here the CDR3 DNA reads TGTGCCACCAGCAGAGATGCCCACAGGGGGAGGACCGGGGAGCTGTTTTTT.

The chain carries TRBV9 and TRBJ2-1, with D possibly TRBD2 on 6 matching bases. The CDR3 runs to 15 residues. Germline values: CDR1 SGDLS, CDR2 YYNGEE. V lost 2 bases, J lost 1 base, and 10 bases lay in between. CDR3 sequence (DNA): TGTGCCAGCAGCGTCCTGACTAGTTCCTACAATGAGCAGTTCTTC. Translation gives CASSVLTSSYNEQFF. The whole variable domain, remainder taken from reference TRBV9 and TRBJ2-1, is DSGVTQTPKHLITATGQRVTLRCSPRSGDLSVYWYQQSLDQGLQFLIQYYNGEERAKGNILERFSAQQFPDLHSELNLSSLELGDSALYFCASSVLTSSYNEQFFGPGTRLTVL.

The chain combines TRBV6-4 with TRBJ2-2; TRBD2 might be the D (6 bases). This CDR3 is built from 15 residues. Germline assignment: CDR1 MRHNA and CDR2 SNTAGT. V gave up 3 bases and J gave up 5 bases, with 13 bases separating them. CDR3 sequence reads: CASSERDSETGELFF. CDR3 coding DNA: TGTGCCAGCAGTGAGCGGGACTCGGAAACCGGGGAGCTGTTTTTT.

The rearrangement uses TRBV27 and TRBJ2-1; 10 bases match TRBD2. The germline CDR1 and CDR2 sequences are MNHEY and SMNVEV (reference sequence). Trimming cost V 10 bases and J 3 bases; bases outside gene matches: 15. There are 17 residues in the CDR3. CDR3 sequence (DNA): TGTGCCACCTCCCTGGGGAGAGCGGGAGGGATCTACAATGAGCAGTTCTTC. Translating it yields CATSLGRAGGIYNEQFF.

The rearrangement joins TRBV7-9 to TRBJ1-4; 7 bases align to TRBD1. After removal of 3 bases from V and 4 bases from J, the junction contained 2 bases not matched to a gene. The length of the CDR3 is 14 residues. Germline V CDR1 and CDR2: SEHNR, FQNEAQ (reference sequence). In DNA, the CDR3 is TGTGCCAGCAGCTTCGGGACAGTTAATGAAAAACTGTTTTTT. The encoded protein is CASSFGTVNEKLFF.

This chain uses TRBV30 with TRBJ2-5; 7 bases line up with TRBD2. CDR3 length: 15 residues. V was clipped by 0 bases and J by 1 base; unmatched bases: 5. CDR1 is GTSNPN and CDR2 is SVGIG in the germline V gene (reference sequence). The CDR3 bases are TGTGCCTGGAGTGTAGGTCCTAGCGGCCAAGAGACCCAGTACTTC. It translates to CAWSVGPSGQETQYF.

CDR3 amino acids: CASSVGVGANTGELFF. The DNA for the CDR3 is TGTGCCAGCAGCGTTGGAGTGGGGGCGAACACCGGGGAGCTGTTTTTT. This chain joins TRBV9 and TRBJ2-2; TRBD1 or TRBD2 may be the D gene (5 bases each). V gave up 2 bases and J gave up 0 bases, with 11 bases separating them. The CDR3 is 16 amino acids. Germline CDR1 reads SGDLS; CDR2 reads YYNGEE.

V is TRBV18 and J is TRBJ1-3; D is ambiguous. Germline CDR1 KGHSH, CDR2 LQKENI. With 0 bases removed from V and 0 bases from J, the gap between germline ends came to 12 bases. CDR3 length equals 17 residues. This CDR3 reads CASSPPGPTLSGNTIYF. The DNA for the CDR3 is TGTGCCAGCTCACCACCGGGCCCAACGCTCTCTGGAAACACCATATATTTT.

The chain carries TRBV20-1 and TRBJ2-3, with a possible D match to TRBD2 (5 bases). Per the germline V gene, CDR1 is DFQATT and CDR2 is SNEGSKA (reference sequence). This CDR3 contains 11 residues. The CDR3 protein is CSAKDSIRAYF. The CDR3 DNA reads as TGCAGCGCGAAGGACTCAATCCGCGCGTATTTT.

This rearrangement joins TRBV19 to TRBJ2-7; 8 bases match TRBD1. In germline, CDR1 is LNHDA, CDR2 SQIVND (reference sequence). The V gene end was trimmed by 5 bases and the J gene end by 3 bases; junction bases not matched to a gene: 12. This CDR3 comprises 16 residues. The DNA of the CDR3 is TGTGCCAGTAGTGGGGGCCGGGGACAGGCCCTCTACGAGCAGTACTTC. This codes for CASSGGRGQALYEQYF.

V usage is TRBV5-6 and J usage is TRBJ2-5, with D unclear. The CDR3 extends over 11 amino acids. Trimming removed 4 bases at V and 3 bases at J, with 4 bases between. Germline CDR1 SGHDT, CDR2 YYEEEE. CDR3 coding DNA: TGTGCCAGCAGCCGAAAAGAGACCCAGTACTTC. It is translated as CASSRKETQYF.

V and J are TRBV4-2 and TRBJ1-1; unclear D gene. Trimming removed 3 bases from V and 5 bases from J, with 13 bases in between. CDR3 size: 14 residues. Germline V gene data show CDR1 as LGHNA and CDR2 as YNFKEQ. The CDR3 protein is CASSHDRSGTEAFF. CDR3 in DNA: TGTGCCAGCAGCCACGACCGGTCCGGGACTGAAGCTTTCTTT.